The 9 T cell receptor beta chains in this list originate from one sample, sequenced in a study of tumor and adjacent non-tumor tissue in lung cancer. A modified ARM-PCR protocol with three rounds of nested PCR amplified TCRbeta. TCRdb fed the multiplex PCR reads into MiXCR, producing one record per CDR3 protein. The data contain under 95,000 distinct CDR3 sequences, 65% to 75% of them singletons. RNA was extracted from bulk tissue without any cell sorting. The sample taken for sequencing was lung tumor tissue. These receptors were taken from a man in his fifties or sixties with non-small cell lung cancer.

This clonotype was observed once. Since no conserved phenylalanine or tryptophan closes the CDR3, a read error is the likely cause. The genes are TRBV11-2 and TRBJ2-2; 8 bases match TRBD2. Germline V gives CDR1 SGHAT, CDR2 FQNNGV. The CDR3 contains 15 residues. V trimming: 5 bases; J trimming: 5 bases; junction bases outside the gene matches: 7. Here the CDR3 DNA reads TGTGCCAGCAGCCCCCTAGCGGGTGGGACCGGGGAGCTGTTTCTT. Its protein is CASSPLAGGTGELFL.

The J gene is TRBJ2-1, the V gene TRBV20-1; tentative D call: TRBD2 (6 bases). Germline V gives CDR1 DFQATT, CDR2 SNEGSKA (reference sequence). CDR3 length equals 16 residues. Trimming shortened V by 3 bases and J by 0 bases, and 15 bases separated the two germline ends. The CDR3 nucleotides are TGCAGTGCTAGCGGGGGTTGGGCGGACTCCTACAATGAGCAGTTCTTC. Translating gives CSASGGWADSYNEQFF.

The sample holds many counts of this clonotype. The rearrangement uses TRBV29-1 and TRBJ2-1, with TRBD2 matching over 8 bases. This CDR3 contains 16 residues. Germline loops: CDR1 SQVTM, CDR2 ANQGSEA. The CDR3 DNA is TGCGGAGGGGCCGGGAGGGGTTTACAGTACTACAATGAGCAGTTCTTC. It codes for CGGAGRGLQYYNEQFF.

A single count supports this clonotype. The junction differs from germline at one of its ends, possibly a read error. The gene calls are TRBV29-1 and TRBJ1-2, with D hard to call. The V gene's germline CDR1 is SQVTM and CDR2 ANQGSEA. CDR3 length: 15 amino acids. The CDR3 coding sequence is TGCAGCATTGATGGAGCCCATACAGTAGGCTATGGCTACACCTTC. Amino acid sequence: CSIDGAHTVGYGYTF.

Worth noting for this clonotype: Since the CDR3 does not end with the conserved phenylalanine or tryptophan, this likely comes from a read error. V is TRBV7-9 and J is TRBJ2-7; 9 bases fit TRBD1. Germline V gene sequence: CDR1 SEHNR, CDR2 FQNEAQ (reference sequence). The V segment lost 4 bases and the J segment 4 bases; nucleotides outside the gene matches: 14. This CDR3 spans 17 amino acids. Written as DNA, the CDR3 is TGTGCCAGCAGCTCATACGGCGGGACAGGGAGTAAATACGAGCAGTACTTA. The encoded protein is CASSSYGGTGSKYEQYL.

This clonotype was counted once. One end of the junction varies from germline; a read error may be responsible. The J gene is TRBJ2-1, the V gene TRBV15; 8 nucleotides line up with TRBD1. The CDR3 covers 16 residues. CDR1 is LNHNV and CDR2 is YYDKDF in the germline V gene (reference sequence). CDR3 nucleotides: TGTGTCACCAGCACGGCTAGACAGGGGTCTTGGGACGAGCAGTTCTTC. Translation gives CVTSTARQGSWDEQFF.

About this clonotype itself: The junction shows a germline mismatch at one end, possibly a read error. The CDR3, as DNA: TGTGGCAGCAGCGCTGGGACAGCTGGTAACACCATATATTTT. Protein sequence: CGSSAGTAGNTIYF. The gene calls are TRBV7-9 and TRBJ1-3; 7 bases map to TRBD1. The germline gives CDR1 SEHNR, CDR2 FQNEAQ (reference sequence). The CDR3 extends over 14 amino acids.

Of note for this clonotype: The junction differs from germline at one of its ends, possibly a read error. This chain connects TRBV7-9 to TRBJ2-7; 7 bases fit TRBD1. The CDR3 loop spans 18 amino acids. CDR1 SEHNR and CDR2 FQNEAQ come from the germline V gene (reference sequence). The CDR3 DNA follows: TGTGCCAGCGGCCAAGGAGGCACGGACAGGCTACCATTTTACGAGCAGTGCTTC. Residues: CASGQGGTDRLPFYEQCF.

This clonotype occurred a few times. V usage is TRBV7-9 and J usage is TRBJ1-3; no definite D call. The CDR3 length is 12 residues. With 5 bases removed from V and 3 bases from J, the gap between germline ends came to 5 bases. CDR1 and CDR2 from the germline V gene are SEHNR and FQNEAQ (reference sequence). The CDR3, as DNA: TGTGCCAGCAGCCCCGGTGGAAACACCATATATTTT. Amino acid sequence: CASSPGGNTIYF.